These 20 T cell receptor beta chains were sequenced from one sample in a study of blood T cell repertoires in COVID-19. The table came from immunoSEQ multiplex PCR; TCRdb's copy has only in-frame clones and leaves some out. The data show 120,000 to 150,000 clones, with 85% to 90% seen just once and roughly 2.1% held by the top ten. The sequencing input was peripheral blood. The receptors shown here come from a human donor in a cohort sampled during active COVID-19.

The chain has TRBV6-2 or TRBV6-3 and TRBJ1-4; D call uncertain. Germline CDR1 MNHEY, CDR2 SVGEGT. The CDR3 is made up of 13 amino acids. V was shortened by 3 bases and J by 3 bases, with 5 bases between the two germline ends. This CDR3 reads CASSYSANEKLFF. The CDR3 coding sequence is TGTGCCAGCAGTTATTCTGCTAATGAAAAACTGTTTTTT.

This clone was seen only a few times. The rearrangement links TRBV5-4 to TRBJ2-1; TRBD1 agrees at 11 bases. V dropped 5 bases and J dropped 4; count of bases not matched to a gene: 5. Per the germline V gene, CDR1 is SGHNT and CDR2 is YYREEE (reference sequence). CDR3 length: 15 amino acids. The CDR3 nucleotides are TGTGCCAGCAGTTCCGGGACAGGGGGTTACAATGAGCAGTTCTTC. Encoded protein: CASSSGTGGYNEQFF.

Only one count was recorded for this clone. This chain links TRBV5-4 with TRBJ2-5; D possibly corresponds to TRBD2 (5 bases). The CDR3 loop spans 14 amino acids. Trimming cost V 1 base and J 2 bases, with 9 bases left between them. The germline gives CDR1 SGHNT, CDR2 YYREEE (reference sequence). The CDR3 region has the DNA TGTGCCAGCAGCTTGCGAGGGTTTCAAGAGACCCAGTACTTC. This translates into CASSLRGFQETQYF.

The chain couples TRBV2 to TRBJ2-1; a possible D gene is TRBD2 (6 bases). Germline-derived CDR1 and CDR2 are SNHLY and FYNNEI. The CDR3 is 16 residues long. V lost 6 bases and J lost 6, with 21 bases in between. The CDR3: CASRVRGGTVGNEQFF. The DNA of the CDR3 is TGTGCCAGCAGAGTACGAGGCGGGACGGTGGGCAATGAGCAGTTCTTC.

CDR3 amino acids: CASSPGTAPNTEAFF. The CDR3 nucleotides read TGTGCCAGCTCACCAGGGACAGCACCGAACACTGAAGCTTTCTTT. The chain couples TRBV27 to TRBJ1-1, with TRBD1 matching over 7 bases. CDR3 length equals 15 residues. The junction had 10 bases not matched to a gene; V was cut back by 8 bases and J by 1 base. In germline, CDR1 is MNHEY, CDR2 SMNVEV (reference sequence).

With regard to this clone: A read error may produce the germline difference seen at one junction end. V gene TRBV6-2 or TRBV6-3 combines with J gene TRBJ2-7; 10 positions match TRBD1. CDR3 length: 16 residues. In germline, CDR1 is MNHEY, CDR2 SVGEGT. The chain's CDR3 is CASSDSGQGISYEQYF. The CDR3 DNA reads TGTGCCAGCAGTGACTCGGGACAGGGGATCTCCTACGAGCAGTACTTC.

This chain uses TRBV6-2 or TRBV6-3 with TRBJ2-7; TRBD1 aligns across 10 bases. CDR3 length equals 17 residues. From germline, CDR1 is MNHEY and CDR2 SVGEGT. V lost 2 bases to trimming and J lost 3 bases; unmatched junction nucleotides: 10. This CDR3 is CASSYRNQGTGVYEQYF. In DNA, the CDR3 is TGTGCCAGCAGTTACCGGAACCAGGGGACAGGGGTCTACGAGCAGTACTTC.

Here the CDR3 reads CASSEAGVNTQYF. CDR3 DNA sequence: TGTGCCAGTAGTGAGGCGGGAGTAAATACGCAGTATTTT. The chain recombines TRBV19 with TRBJ2-3, with 7 bases aligning to TRBD2. J gave up 7 bases and V 5 bases, and 6 bases lay outside the gene matches. The germline V gene has CDR1 LNHDA and CDR2 SQIVND (reference sequence). The CDR3 extends over 13 amino acids.

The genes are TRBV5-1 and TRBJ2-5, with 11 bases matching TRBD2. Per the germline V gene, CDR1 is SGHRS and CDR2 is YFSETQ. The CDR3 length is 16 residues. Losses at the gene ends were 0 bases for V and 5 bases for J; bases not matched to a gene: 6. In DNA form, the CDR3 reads TGCGCCAGCAGCTTGGCCCCTAGCGGGGGGCGGGAGACCCAGTACTTC. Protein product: CASSLAPSGGRETQYF.

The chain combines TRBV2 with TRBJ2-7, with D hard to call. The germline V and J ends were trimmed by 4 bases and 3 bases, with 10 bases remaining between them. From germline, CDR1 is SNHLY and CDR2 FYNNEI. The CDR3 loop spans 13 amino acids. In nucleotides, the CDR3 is TGTGCCAGCAGTGTCGCTAGTTTCTACGAGCAGTACTTC. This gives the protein CASSVASFYEQYF.

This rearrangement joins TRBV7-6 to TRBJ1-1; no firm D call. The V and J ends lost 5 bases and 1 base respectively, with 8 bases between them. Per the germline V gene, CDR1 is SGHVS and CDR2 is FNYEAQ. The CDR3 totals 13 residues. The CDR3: CASSRRENTEAFF. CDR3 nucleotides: TGTGCCAGCAGCCGGAGGGAGAACACTGAAGCTTTCTTT.

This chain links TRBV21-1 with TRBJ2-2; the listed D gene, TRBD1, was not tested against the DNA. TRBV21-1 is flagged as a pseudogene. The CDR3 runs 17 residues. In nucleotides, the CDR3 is TGTGCCAGCACCAAATGTCCGGGACAGGGAAGTCACGGGGAGCTGTTTTTT. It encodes CASTKCPGQGSHGELFF.

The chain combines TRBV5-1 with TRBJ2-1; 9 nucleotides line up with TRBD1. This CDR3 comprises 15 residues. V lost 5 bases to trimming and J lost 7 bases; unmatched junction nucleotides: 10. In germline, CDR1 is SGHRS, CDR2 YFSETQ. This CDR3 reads CASSFYRGHGNEQFF. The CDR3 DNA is TGCGCCAGCAGTTTTTACAGGGGGCACGGAAATGAGCAGTTCTTC.

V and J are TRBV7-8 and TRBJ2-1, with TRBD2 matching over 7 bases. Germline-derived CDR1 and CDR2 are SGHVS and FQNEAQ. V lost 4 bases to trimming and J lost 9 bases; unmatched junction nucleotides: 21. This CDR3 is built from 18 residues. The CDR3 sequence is CASSSNPRGGPSAIEQFF. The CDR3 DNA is TGTGCCAGCAGCTCTAATCCAAGGGGAGGGCCTTCCGCTATTGAGCAGTTCTTC.

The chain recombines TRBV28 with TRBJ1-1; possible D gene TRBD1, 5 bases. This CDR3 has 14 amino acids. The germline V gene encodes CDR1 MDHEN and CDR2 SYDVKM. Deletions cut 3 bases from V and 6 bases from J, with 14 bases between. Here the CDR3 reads CASSFDRIIPEAFF. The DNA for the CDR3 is TGTGCCAGCAGTTTCGACAGAATAATCCCTGAAGCTTTCTTT.

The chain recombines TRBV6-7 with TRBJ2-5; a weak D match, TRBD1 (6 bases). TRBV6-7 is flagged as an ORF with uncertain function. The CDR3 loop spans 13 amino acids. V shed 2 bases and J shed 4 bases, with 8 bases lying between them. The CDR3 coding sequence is TGTGCCAGCAGTTACGGGGGCCGAGAGACCCAGTACTTC. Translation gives CASSYGGRETQYF.

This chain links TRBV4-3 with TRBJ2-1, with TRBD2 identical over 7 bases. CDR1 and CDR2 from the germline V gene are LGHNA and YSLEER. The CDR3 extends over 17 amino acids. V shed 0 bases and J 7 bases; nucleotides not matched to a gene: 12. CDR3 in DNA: TGCGCCAGCAGCCAAGATTATGGGAGGGCCGTCTGGAATGAGCAGTTCTTC. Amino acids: CASSQDYGRAVWNEQFF.

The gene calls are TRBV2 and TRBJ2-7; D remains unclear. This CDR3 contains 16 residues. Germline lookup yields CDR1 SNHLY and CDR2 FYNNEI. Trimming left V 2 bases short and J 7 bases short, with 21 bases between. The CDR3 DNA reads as TGTGCCAGCAGTGAAAGCCGGTCCCGACTCCTCGGGGAGCAGTACTTC. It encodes CASSESRSRLLGEQYF.

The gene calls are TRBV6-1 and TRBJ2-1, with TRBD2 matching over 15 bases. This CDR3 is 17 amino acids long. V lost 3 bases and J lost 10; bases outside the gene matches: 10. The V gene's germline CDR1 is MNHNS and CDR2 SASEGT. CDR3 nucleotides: TGTGCCAGCAGTGATAAGATCGGGGGACTAGCGGGGGGAGAGCAGTTCTTC. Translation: CASSDKIGGLAGGEQFF.

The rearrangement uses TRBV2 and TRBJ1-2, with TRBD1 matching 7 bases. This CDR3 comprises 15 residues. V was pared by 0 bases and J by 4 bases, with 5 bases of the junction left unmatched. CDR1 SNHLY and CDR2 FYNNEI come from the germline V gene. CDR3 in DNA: TGTGCCAGCAGTGAAGCGGGGACAGTTGCCTATGGCTACACCTTC. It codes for CASSEAGTVAYGYTF.